A single sample is the source of the 22 T cell receptor beta chains below, sequenced in a study of shared clonotypes between healthy human individuals. Using immunoSEQ multiplex PCR, the repertoire was profiled, and TCRdb retains in-frame clones only, with some absent. The sample gives roughly 2.1 million clones, 90% to 95% of which show up once; 1.7% is in the top ten. CD8 cells regarded as naive lacked CD45RO, were positively chosen for CCR7, and omitted terminally differentiated effector memory CD45RA+ cells. The sample comprised naive CD8+ T cells from PBMCs. These receptors all stem from a man between 18 and 35 years old in good health. Some clones in this sample may be carry-over from other donors' samples.

This clone was observed a handful of times. This chain uses TRBV30 with TRBJ1-1; TRBD1 matches at 8 bases. V was pared by 3 bases and J by 10 bases, with 16 bases of the junction left unmatched. The germline gives CDR1 GTSNPN, CDR2 SVGIG (reference sequence). CDR3 length: 15 amino acids. The CDR3 region is CAWRGGTGYSPGAFF. CDR3 coding DNA: TGTGCCTGGAGGGGCGGGACAGGTTATTCTCCGGGAGCTTTCTTT.

The J gene is TRBJ1-3, the V gene TRBV4-2; D is undetermined. V was trimmed by 5 bases and J by 1 base, leaving 15 bases between them. Germline CDR1 is LGHNA and CDR2 is YNFKEQ. The CDR3 length is 16 residues. DNA for the CDR3: TGTGCCAGCAGCGCCCGCCTCGTACAATCTGGAAACACCATATATTTT. Translation gives CASSARLVQSGNTIYF.

The CDR3 is CASSVGTGGFGELFF. CDR3 coding DNA: TGTGCCAGCAGCGTGGGGACAGGGGGCTTCGGGGAGCTGTTTTTT. The rearrangement links TRBV9 to TRBJ2-2; TRBD1 matches at 12 bases. V lost 2 bases, J lost 7 bases, and 3 bases stayed unmatched. This CDR3 is 15 amino acids long. Germline V CDR1 and CDR2: SGDLS, YYNGEE.

The chain links TRBV11-2 to TRBJ2-5; D is uncertain. V lost 0 bases, J lost 7 bases, and 9 bases lay in between. Germline CDR1 is SGHAT and CDR2 is FQNNGV. CDR3 length equals 13 residues. The CDR3, as DNA: TGTGCCAGCAGCTTAGATCCCACCGGGACCCAGTACTTC. It yields the protein CASSLDPTGTQYF.

This sequence joins TRBV5-6 and TRBJ2-7; 7 nucleotides agree with TRBD2. The CDR3 covers 15 residues. Germline loops: CDR1 SGHDT, CDR2 YYEEEE. Trimming took 1 base from V and 5 from J; bases not matched to a gene: 9. The CDR3 is CASSLPGGRVHEQYF. The CDR3 nucleotides read TGTGCCAGCAGCTTGCCTGGGGGGAGGGTCCACGAGCAGTACTTC.

This chain joins TRBV27 and TRBJ2-7; no reliable D call. Trimming shortened V by 0 bases and J by 3 bases, and 9 bases separated the two germline ends. Germline V gene lookup returns CDR1 MNHEY and CDR2 SMNVEV (reference sequence). This CDR3 region has 14 residues. CDR3 sequence reads: CASSLSTNIYEQYF. Here the CDR3 DNA reads TGTGCCAGCAGTTTATCTACTAATATCTACGAGCAGTACTTC.

This chain connects TRBV29-1 to TRBJ2-7; 8 bases fit TRBD1. CDR3 length: 13 amino acids. Germline lookup yields CDR1 SQVTM and CDR2 ANQGSEA. V dropped 7 bases and J dropped 4; count of bases not matched to a gene: 9. The CDR3 region is CSAGTGLIYEQYF. For the CDR3, the DNA is TGCAGCGCTGGGACAGGTCTTATTTACGAGCAGTACTTC.

About this clone: Other DNA sequences in this specimen translate into the identical CDR3. The chain carries TRBV19 and TRBJ2-7; 7 nucleotides match TRBD1. The CDR3 has 13 amino acids. Germline CDR1 and CDR2: LNHDA and SQIVND (reference sequence). Losses at the gene ends were 4 bases for V and 3 bases for J; bases not matched to a gene: 3. Written as DNA, the CDR3 is TGTGCCAGTAGTACCCGGGACAGCTACGAGCAGTACTTC. This encodes CASSTRDSYEQYF. The variable domain in full, with the rest retrieved from reference TRBV19 and TRBJ2-7, is DGGITQSPKYLFRKEGQNVTLSCEQNLNHDAMYWYRQDPGQGLRLIYYSQIVNDFQKGDIAEGYSVSREKKESFPLTVTSAQKNPTAFYLCASSTRDSYEQYFGPGTRLTVT.

Here the CDR3 reads CASSLSAGYFPEQFF. For the CDR3, the DNA is TGTGCCAGCAGCTTATCAGCGGGATATTTTCCTGAGCAGTTCTTC. The chain links TRBV11-3 to TRBJ2-1, with 7 bases identical to TRBD2. Looked up from germline, CDR1 is SGHNT and CDR2 is YENEEA. This CDR3 region has 15 residues. After removal of 2 bases from V and 9 bases from J, the junction contained 10 bases not matched to a gene.

The rearrangement links TRBV6-5 to TRBJ2-5; D remains ambiguous. The CDR3 spans 14 residues. V was trimmed by 7 bases and J by 3 bases, leaving 15 bases between them. Germline lookup yields CDR1 MNHEY and CDR2 SVGAGI. CDR3 region: CASTDGSSEETQYF. CDR3 coding DNA: TGTGCCAGCACCGACGGCTCTTCCGAAGAGACCCAGTACTTC.

This chain connects TRBV19 to TRBJ2-7; TRBD1 aligns across 7 bases. This CDR3 spans 14 amino acids. Trimming removed 5 bases from V and 5 bases from J; junction bases left unmatched: 9. Germline CDR1 reads LNHDA; CDR2 reads SQIVND (reference sequence). CDR3 in DNA: TGTGCCAGTAGTTTCAGACAGGGACGCGACGAGCAGTACTTC. Translating gives CASSFRQGRDEQYF.

The genes are TRBV7-9 and TRBJ1-5; TRBD1 might be the D (5 bases). Germline V gene lookup returns CDR1 SEHNR and CDR2 FQNEAQ (reference sequence). The CDR3 extends over 14 amino acids. Trimming removed 6 bases at V and 2 bases at J, with 11 bases between. CDR3 sequence reads: CASSQGGRNQPQHF. The CDR3 nucleotides read TGTGCCAGCAGTCAGGGCGGCCGCAATCAGCCCCAGCATTTT.

The rearrangement joins TRBV6-6 to TRBJ2-2, with 8 bases lining up with TRBD2. V shed 2 bases, J shed 4 bases, and the junction held 6 bases outside the gene matches. Germline lookup yields CDR1 MNHNY and CDR2 SVGAGI (reference sequence). The CDR3 runs 16 residues. The CDR3 DNA sequence: TGTGCCAGCAGTTACAAAGCGGGAGTAACCACCGGGGAGCTGTTTTTT. Protein product: CASSYKAGVTTGELFF.

This chain uses TRBV11-2 with TRBJ1-1; 7 bases are shared with TRBD1. The CDR3 has 15 residues. Germline V gene data show CDR1 as SGHAT and CDR2 as FQNNGV. The ends lost 5 bases at V and 5 bases at J; junction bases unmatched: 11. The DNA for the CDR3 is TGTGCCAGCAGCCTCTTAAGGGGGCTTGGGACTGAAGCTTTCTTT. It codes for CASSLLRGLGTEAFF.

As to this clone: Other DNA variants within this sample encode the same CDR3. This chain uses TRBV20-1 with TRBJ2-7; D remains unclear. With 3 bases removed from V and 4 bases from J, the gap between germline ends came to 7 bases. The CDR3 has 11 residues. Looked up from germline, CDR1 is DFQATT and CDR2 is SNEGSKA (reference sequence). As DNA, the CDR3 is TGCAGTGCTAGCACCGGTTACGAGCAGTACTTC. This gives the protein CSASTGYEQYF.

This rearrangement joins TRBV2 to TRBJ2-7; D is uncertain. CDR1 is SNHLY, CDR2 FYNNEI, per germline. The CDR3 is 23 amino acids. The V end was cut by 9 bases, the J end by 3 bases, with 45 bases between. As DNA, the CDR3 is TGTGCCAGTTGGGCCCACGTCGGGCACCCCGGGCAGCAGTCTTTAGATGGGGACTACGAGCAGTACTTC. Translated: CASWAHVGHPGQQSLDGDYEQYF.

The chain combines TRBV9 with TRBJ1-3; no firm D call. Germline CDR1 is SGDLS and CDR2 is YYNGEE. V dropped 2 bases and J dropped 0 bases, with 12 bases sitting between them. The CDR3 spans 16 residues. CDR3 region: CASSVSTSLSGNTIYF. The CDR3, as DNA: TGTGCCAGCAGCGTCAGTACATCACTCTCTGGAAACACCATATATTTT.

The chain joins TRBV28 to TRBJ2-1; TRBD1 or TRBD2 may be the D gene (6 bases each). V was clipped by 4 bases and J by 4 bases, with 20 bases between them. Germline CDR1 is MDHEN and CDR2 is SYDVKM. This CDR3 is built from 17 residues. CDR3 residues: CASSSPQMAGTYNEQFF. The CDR3 coding sequence is TGTGCCAGCAGTTCCCCCCAGATGGCGGGGACATACAATGAGCAGTTCTTC.

For this clone: The sample carries other DNA sequences with the same CDR3. J is TRBJ2-1 and V is TRBV27; D is unclear. Between the trimmed V and J ends, which lost 3 bases and 4 bases, there was a span of 7 bases. The germline gives CDR1 MNHEY, CDR2 SMNVEV (reference sequence). The CDR3 is made up of 13 amino acids. In nucleotides, the CDR3 is TGTGCCAGCAGTTTTACAGTGTACAATGAGCAGTTCTTC. Its protein product is CASSFTVYNEQFF.

To note about this clone: This sample also contains other DNA sequences that code for the same CDR3. The J gene is TRBJ2-1, the V gene TRBV7-9; the match to TRBD2 covers 7 bases. V lost 0 bases and J lost 7; bases outside the gene matches: 6. Germline V lookup: CDR1 SEHNR, CDR2 FQNEAQ (reference sequence). The CDR3 loop spans 15 amino acids. The CDR3 DNA is TGTGCCAGCAGCTTAGCGGGAGGGCCTGGTAATGAGCAGTTCTTC. Protein product: CASSLAGGPGNEQFF.

Here the CDR3 reads CASSFLDMNTEAFF. As DNA, the CDR3 is TGTGCCAGCAGTTTTTTGGATATGAACACTGAAGCTTTCTTT. The V call is TRBV27, the J call TRBJ1-1; D not certain. The germline CDR1 and CDR2 sequences are MNHEY and SMNVEV (reference sequence). V was shortened by 3 bases and J by 0 bases, with 8 bases between the two germline ends. CDR3 length equals 14 residues.

The V call is TRBV28, the J call TRBJ1-1; tentative D call: TRBD1 (5 bases). The ends were cut back, 3 bases at V and 0 bases at J, with 14 bases in the middle. This CDR3 spans 16 amino acids. Germline CDR1 MDHEN, CDR2 SYDVKM. This CDR3 reads CASSFGGRVMNTEAFF. CDR3 nucleotide sequence: TGTGCCAGCAGTTTCGGGGGGAGGGTGATGAACACTGAAGCTTTCTTT. The variable domain in full, with the rest retrieved from reference TRBV28 and TRBJ1-1, is DVKVTQSSRYLVKRTGEKVFLECVQDMDHENMFWYRQDPGLGLRLIYFSYDVKMKEKGDIPEGYSVSREKKERFSLILESASTNQTSMYLCASSFGGRVMNTEAFFGQGTRLTVV.